This T cell receptor beta chain was identified during a study of blood T cell repertoires in COVID-19. Original methodology: Counts of nucleated cells, estimated from reference gene primer amplification, were obtained. Generated by immunoSEQ multiplex PCR, the TCRdb table keeps only in-frame clones and is missing some. V and J calls plus clone size are reproduced from that table; the DNA served to infer D and trimming. The sample yields some 150,000 clones, over 75% seen once. The germline gives CDR1 SNHLY, CDR2 FYNNEI. V shed 8 bases, J shed 3 bases, and the junction held 10 bases outside the gene matches. This CDR3 spans 16 amino acids.

The chain has TRBV2 and TRBJ1-4; 9 bases are shared with TRBD1. This TCR derives from a human donor in a cohort sampled during active COVID-19. Specimen: peripheral blood. CDR3 bases: TGTGCCAGCCGAACAGGACAGGGGACCCCTAATGAAAAACTGTTTTTT. It codes for CASRTGQGTPNEKLFF.